One and the same sample provided the 16 T cell receptor beta chains below, sequenced in a study of T cell responses to AZD1222 COVID-19 vaccine. Here immunoSEQ multiplex PCR was the method, and the copy in TCRdb shows in-frame clones only, minus some. The repertoire holds 100,000 to 120,000 clones, with about 80% as singletons. This specimen consisted of peripheral blood, obtained on day 0 of AZD1222 vaccination. These receptors were taken from an adult in good health.

The V and J genes are TRBV24-1 and TRBJ2-1, with D tentatively TRBD1 (5 bases). V lost 4 bases, J lost 6 bases, and 9 bases lay in between. The germline V gene encodes CDR1 KGHDR and CDR2 SFDVKD. The CDR3 length is 13 residues. CDR3 DNA sequence: TGTGCCACCAGTGAACCGGACACCAATGAGCAGTTCTTC. Translation gives CATSEPDTNEQFF.

The genes are TRBV2 and TRBJ1-1; D gene ambiguous. With 6 bases removed from V and 0 bases from J, the gap between germline ends came to 8 bases. The CDR3 length is 13 residues. In germline, CDR1 is SNHLY, CDR2 FYNNEI. The CDR3 bases are TGTGCCAGCAGGTTTACACTGAACACTGAAGCTTTCTTT. Protein sequence: CASRFTLNTEAFF.

This chain uses TRBV7-2 with TRBJ2-1; 7 nucleotides align to TRBD1. V was pared by 1 base and J by 6 bases, with 6 bases of the junction left unmatched. The CDR3 spans 15 residues. The germline CDR1 and CDR2 sequences are SGHTA and FQGNSA. The CDR3: CASSLGGTVSNEQFF. CDR3 sequence (DNA): TGTGCCAGCAGCTTAGGGGGGACAGTCAGCAATGAGCAGTTCTTC.

The V gene is TRBV7-2, the J gene TRBJ2-3; 8 bases map to TRBD2. CDR1 and CDR2 from the germline V gene are SGHTA and FQGNSA. J was trimmed by 1 base and V by 5 bases; bases with no gene match: 17. The CDR3 sequence is 19 residues long. CDR3 protein: CASSPLGAGGSPGTDTQYF. CDR3 in DNA: TGTGCCAGCAGCCCGTTGGGCGCGGGGGGTTCCCCAGGCACAGATACGCAGTATTTT.

The chain carries TRBV6-2 or TRBV6-3 and TRBJ2-2; TRBD2 agrees at 8 bases. The CDR3 loop spans 16 amino acids. V was clipped by 5 bases and J by 1 base; unmatched bases: 6. The V gene's germline CDR1 is MNHEY and CDR2 SVGEGT. In nucleotides, the CDR3 is TGTGCCAGCAGTGCCGCGGGAGGACAGAACACCGGGGAGCTGTTTTTT. Residues: CASSAAGGQNTGELFF.

This clone was observed once. The V gene is TRBV6-5, the J gene TRBJ1-5; a weak D match, TRBD1 (6 bases). V was cut by 4 bases and J by 0 bases, with 7 bases left in between. Looked up from germline, CDR1 is MNHEY and CDR2 is SVGAGI. CDR3 length equals 14 residues. The CDR3, as DNA: TGTGCCAGCAGTTGGACAGATAGCAATCAGCCCCAGCATTTT. As protein: CASSWTDSNQPQHF.

V usage is TRBV11-3 and J usage is TRBJ2-7; D gene uncertain. The CDR3 covers 13 residues. V was shortened by 11 bases and J by 2 bases, with 16 bases between the two germline ends. The germline CDR1 and CDR2 sequences are SGHNT and YENEEA. The DNA of the CDR3 is TGTGCCGGAAGAAATGCCGATCCCTACGAGCAGTACTTC. Translating gives CAGRNADPYEQYF.

This chain joins TRBV6-2 or TRBV6-3 and TRBJ1-6, with D possibly TRBD1 on 5 matching bases. Per the germline V gene, CDR1 is MNHEY and CDR2 is SVGEGT. The V end lost 4 bases, the J end lost 6 bases, and 13 bases lay between the germline ends. The CDR3 loop spans 15 amino acids. The CDR3 DNA reads TGTGCCAGCAGTTTGGTGGGACCCACTAATTCACCCCTCCACTTT. It is translated as CASSLVGPTNSPLHF.

This clone was found once. The chain uses TRBV9 and TRBJ2-2, with a possible D match to TRBD1 (6 bases). V was trimmed by 2 bases and J by 1 base, leaving 21 bases between them. Germline V gene lookup returns CDR1 SGDLS and CDR2 YYNGEE. This CDR3 is 19 amino acids long. As DNA, the CDR3 is TGTGCCAGCAGCGTCGGGACAAGAGTACCTTCCCTGAACACCGGGGAGCTGTTTTTT. This codes for CASSVGTRVPSLNTGELFF.

The V call is TRBV25-1, the J call TRBJ2-1, with 9 bases fitting TRBD2. The CDR3 totals 17 residues. CDR1 and CDR2 from the germline V gene are MGHDK and SYGVNS. The trim removed 2 bases at V and 2 bases at J, leaving 7 bases unmatched. Here the CDR3 reads CASSELRGGVAYNEQFF. The CDR3 DNA is TGTGCCAGCAGTGAACTGCGGGGGGGCGTCGCCTACAATGAGCAGTTCTTC.

Notes on this clone: The same CDR3 arises from other DNA sequences in this sample as well. The chain carries TRBV4-2 and TRBJ1-3; 8 bases line up with TRBD1. CDR1 is LGHNA, CDR2 YNFKEQ, per germline. CDR3 length: 15 residues. Trimming took 1 base from V and 4 from J; bases not matched to a gene: 3. CDR3 amino acids: CASSQVTGAGNTIYF. DNA of the CDR3: TGTGCCAGCAGCCAAGTGACAGGGGCAGGAAACACCATATATTTT.

V gene TRBV3-1 (or the pseudogene TRBV3-2) combines with J gene TRBJ1-6; possible D gene TRBD1, 6 bases. There are 13 residues in the CDR3. Germline V gives CDR1 LGHDT, CDR2 YNNKEL (reference sequence). Trimming took off 4 bases at V and 14 bases at J, with 15 bases between the two ends. The CDR3 DNA is TGTGCCAGCAGCCGGACAGACCAAAGCGCCCTCCACTTT. It yields the protein CASSRTDQSALHF.

This clone was counted once. The V gene is TRBV2, the J gene TRBJ1-3, with D unclear. In germline, CDR1 is SNHLY, CDR2 FYNNEI. CDR3 length: 14 residues. Trimming stripped 6 bases from V and 0 bases from J, with 9 bases between. The CDR3 region is CASREDGSGNTIYF. The DNA for the CDR3 is TGTGCCAGCAGAGAGGACGGCTCTGGAAACACCATATATTTT.

The chain uses TRBV10-1 and TRBJ1-1; a weak D match, TRBD1 (5 bases). V was clipped by 7 bases and J by 1 base, with 25 bases between them. This CDR3 region has 18 residues. The germline V gene has CDR1 WNHNN and CDR2 SYGVQD (reference sequence). The CDR3 spells CASTRGGGLLEGNTEAFF. CDR3 sequence (DNA): TGCGCCAGCACAAGGGGCGGGGGGTTACTTGAGGGGAACACTGAAGCTTTCTTT.

The rearrangement links TRBV9 to TRBJ2-7, with D perhaps assigned TRBD1 or TRBD2 (5 bases each). Germline loops: CDR1 SGDLS, CDR2 YYNGEE. V was shortened by 2 bases and J by 2 bases, with 14 bases between the two germline ends. The CDR3 loop spans 15 amino acids. The DNA for the CDR3 is TGTGCCAGCAGCGTGGCCGGGGCAGCCACCTACGAGCAGTACTTC. Its translation: CASSVAGAATYEQYF. The full variable domain, its missing parts supplied by reference TRBV9 and TRBJ2-7, is DSGVTQTPKHLITATGQRVTLRCSPRSGDLSVYWYQQSLDQGLQFLIQYYNGEERAKGNILERFSAQQFPDLHSELNLSSLELGDSALYFCASSVAGAATYEQYFGPGTRLTVT.

The chain links TRBV5-6 to TRBJ1-2; the match to TRBD1 covers 8 bases. V shed 3 bases, J shed 6 bases, and the junction held 13 bases outside the gene matches. The length of the CDR3 is 16 residues. Germline V CDR1 and CDR2: SGHDT, YYEEEE. CDR3 sequence: CASSSDVRQGRDGYTF. As DNA, the CDR3 is TGTGCCAGCAGCTCAGACGTCCGACAGGGGAGGGATGGCTACACCTTC. Variable domain in full (rest from reference TRBV5-6 and TRBJ1-2): DAGVTQSPTHLIKTRGQQVTLRCSPKSGHDTVSWYQQALGQGPQFIFQYYEEEERQRGNFPDRFSGHQFPNYSSELNVNALLLGDSALYLCASSSDVRQGRDGYTFGSGTRLTVV.